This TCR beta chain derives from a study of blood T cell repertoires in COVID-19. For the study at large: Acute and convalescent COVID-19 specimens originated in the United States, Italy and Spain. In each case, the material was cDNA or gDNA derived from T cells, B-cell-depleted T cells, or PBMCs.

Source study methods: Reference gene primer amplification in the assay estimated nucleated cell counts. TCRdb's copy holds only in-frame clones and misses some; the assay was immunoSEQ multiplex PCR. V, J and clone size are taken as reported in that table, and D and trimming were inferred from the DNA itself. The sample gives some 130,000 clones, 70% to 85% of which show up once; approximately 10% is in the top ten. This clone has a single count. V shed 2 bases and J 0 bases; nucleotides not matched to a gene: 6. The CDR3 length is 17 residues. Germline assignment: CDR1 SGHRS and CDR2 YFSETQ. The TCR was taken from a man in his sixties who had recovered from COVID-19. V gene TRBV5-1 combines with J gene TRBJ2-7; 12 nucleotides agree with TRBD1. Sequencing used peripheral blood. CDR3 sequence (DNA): TGCGCCAGCAGCTTACAACCGGGACAGGGGGCCTCCTACGAGCAGTACTTC. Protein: CASSLQPGQGASYEQYF.